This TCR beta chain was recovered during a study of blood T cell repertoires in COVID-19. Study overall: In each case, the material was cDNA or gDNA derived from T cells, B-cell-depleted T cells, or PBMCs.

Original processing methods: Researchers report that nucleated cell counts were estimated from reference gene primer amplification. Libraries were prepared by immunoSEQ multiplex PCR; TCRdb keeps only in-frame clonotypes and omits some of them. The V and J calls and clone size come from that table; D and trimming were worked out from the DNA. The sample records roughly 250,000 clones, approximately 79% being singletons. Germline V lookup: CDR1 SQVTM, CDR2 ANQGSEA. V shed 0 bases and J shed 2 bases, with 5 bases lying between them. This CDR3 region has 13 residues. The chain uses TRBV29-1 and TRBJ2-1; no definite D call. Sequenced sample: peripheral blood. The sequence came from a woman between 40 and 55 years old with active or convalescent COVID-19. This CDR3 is CSVEEIAYNEQFF. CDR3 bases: TGCAGCGTTGAAGAAATCGCCTACAATGAGCAGTTCTTC.